This T cell receptor (beta chain) was sequenced in a study of technical replicates of blood from a handful of donors. The data were produced by immunoSEQ multiplex PCR, yet TCRdb's version contains in-frame clones alone and is incomplete. In the table there are 95,000 or so clones, 95% of which are singletons. From germline, CDR1 is MNHEY and CDR2 SVGAGI. Trimming cost V 0 bases and J 2 bases, with 11 bases left between them. This CDR3 contains 15 residues. The sequencing sample was made of T cells isolated from PBMCs. J is TRBJ2-7 and V is TRBV6-5; D unclear. The clonotype originates from a human donor in good health. CDR3 coding DNA: TGTGCCAGCAGTTACTCAGACCAGGCAACCTACGAGCAGTACTTC. It is translated as CASSYSDQATYEQYF.